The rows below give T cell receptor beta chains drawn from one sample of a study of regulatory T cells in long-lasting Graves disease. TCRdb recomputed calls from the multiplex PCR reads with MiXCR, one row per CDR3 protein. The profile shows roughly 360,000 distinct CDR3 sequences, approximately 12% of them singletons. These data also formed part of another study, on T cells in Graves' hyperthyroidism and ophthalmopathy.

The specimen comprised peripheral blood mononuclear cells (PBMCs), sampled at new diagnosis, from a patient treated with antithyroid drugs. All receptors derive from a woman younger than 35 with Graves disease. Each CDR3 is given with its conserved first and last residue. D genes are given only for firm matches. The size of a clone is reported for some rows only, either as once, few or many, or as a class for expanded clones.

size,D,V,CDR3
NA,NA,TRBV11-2,CASSLMYREQYF
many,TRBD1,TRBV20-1,CSALRQGNTQYF
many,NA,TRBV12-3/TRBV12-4,CASSTAPPSFLYGYTF
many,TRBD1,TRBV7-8,CASSLPGGQPQHF
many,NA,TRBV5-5,CASSLYRQGRNEQFF
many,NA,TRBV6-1,CASSLGVGLEAFF
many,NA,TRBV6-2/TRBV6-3,CASSYSTALNEKLFF
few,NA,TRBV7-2,CASRPNRNYGYTF
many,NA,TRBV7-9,CASSPGSGINQPQHF
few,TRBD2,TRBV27,CASSPEAGGPADTQYF
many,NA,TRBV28,CASSPLPGTPGETQYF
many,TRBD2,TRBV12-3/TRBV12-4,CASSFGTGGSVTDTQYF
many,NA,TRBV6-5,CASSYSGKQFF
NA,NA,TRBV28,CASTERGRLNYGYTF
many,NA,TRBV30,CAWSGGPPLHF
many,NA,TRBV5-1,CASRSSSGGYTF
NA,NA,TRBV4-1,CASSHLKLGGANTGELFF
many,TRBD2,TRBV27,CASSLRASGGDEQFF
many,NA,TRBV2,CASSVTLGKAPEAFF
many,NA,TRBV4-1,CASSPPEGEETQYF
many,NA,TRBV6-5,CASSYPSSVYRTAADQPQHF
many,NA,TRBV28,CASSTPGGVHYGYTF
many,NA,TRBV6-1,CASIPDMGEQYF
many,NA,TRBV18,CASSGDGETQYF
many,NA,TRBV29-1,CSVREMNTEAFF
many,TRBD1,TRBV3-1,CASSRNLGQARLNTEAFF
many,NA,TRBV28,CASFTQLNNEQFF
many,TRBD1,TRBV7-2,CASSSYRGGESYGYTF
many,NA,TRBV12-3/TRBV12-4,CASSLTGGFEEKLFF
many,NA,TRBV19,CASSPQGGDHGYTF
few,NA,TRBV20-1,CSAGVRDYGYTF
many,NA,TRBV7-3,CASSLQPGLRNTEAFF
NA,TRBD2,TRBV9,CASSVEGLAGNNEQFF
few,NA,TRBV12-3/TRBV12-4,CASSLLKGSYTF
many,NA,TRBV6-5,CASSYSPSDPELFSTPQWQFF
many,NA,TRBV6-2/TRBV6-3,CASRRQDFQETQYF
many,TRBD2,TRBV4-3,CASSQVTLRASGRHTDTQYF
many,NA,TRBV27,CASSPRPQGAASGNTIYF
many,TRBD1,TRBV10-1,CASRPGGSTGELFF
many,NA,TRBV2,CASMVWYGYTF
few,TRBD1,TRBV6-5,CASSSAGQFNYGYTF
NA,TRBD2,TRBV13,CASSLAWGAGGTDTQYF
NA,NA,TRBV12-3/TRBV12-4,CASRDNKGGNEQFF
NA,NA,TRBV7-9,CASSFFRDLWGTEAFF
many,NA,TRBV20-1,CSVRDGWANTEAFF
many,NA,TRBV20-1,CSARIRANSPLHF